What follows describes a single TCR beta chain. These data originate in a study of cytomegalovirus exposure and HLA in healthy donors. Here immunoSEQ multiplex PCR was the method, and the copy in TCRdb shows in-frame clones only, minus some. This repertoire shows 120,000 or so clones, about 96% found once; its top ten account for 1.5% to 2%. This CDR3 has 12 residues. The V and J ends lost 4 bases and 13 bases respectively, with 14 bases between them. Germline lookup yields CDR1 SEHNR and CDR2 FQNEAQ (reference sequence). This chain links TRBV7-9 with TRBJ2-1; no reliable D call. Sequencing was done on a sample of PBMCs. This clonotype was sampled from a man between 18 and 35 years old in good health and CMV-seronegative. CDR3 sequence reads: CASSSLEQHQFF. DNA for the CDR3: TGTGCCAGCAGCTCCCTCGAACAACACCAGTTCTTC.